One sample yielded the 12 T cell receptor beta chains listed below, sequenced in a study of response to subunit inactivated influenza vaccine. TCRdb itself ran the RT-PCR reads through MiXCR, one entry per CDR3 protein. The sample gives 430,000 or so distinct CDR3 sequences, approximately 11% of which show up once; approximately 12% is in the top ten. The sample was PBMCs from blood, taken 40 to 50 days after vaccination. These TCRs come from a man aged 45-65 years who received an inactivated influenza vaccine.

This clonotype was observed many times. CDR3 nucleotide sequence: TGTGCCAGCAGCTCCCTCTACCCGTACAATGAGCAGTTCTTC. The encoded protein is CASSSLYPYNEQFF. V usage is TRBV5-5 and J usage is TRBJ2-1; no reliable D call. This CDR3 spans 14 amino acids. V dropped 3 bases and J dropped 4 bases, with 11 bases sitting between them. Germline V gives CDR1 SGHKS, CDR2 YYEKEE (reference sequence).

CDR3 bases: TGCAGTGCTACCGAACAGCTATTGAACACTGAAGCTTTCTTT. Translated: CSATEQLLNTEAFF. This chain uses TRBV20-1 with TRBJ1-1; D gene uncertain. V was trimmed by 4 bases and J by 0 bases, leaving 12 bases between them. Germline V gene data show CDR1 as DFQATT and CDR2 as SNEGSKA (reference sequence). The CDR3 is 14 residues long.

This clonotype was counted ten times or more. V usage is TRBV6-5 and J usage is TRBJ2-5, with 13 bases matching TRBD2. Germline CDR1 and CDR2: MNHEY and SVGAGI. CDR3 length: 15 residues. J gave up 9 bases and V 2 bases, and 6 bases lay outside the gene matches. CDR3 nucleotides: TGTGCCAGCAGTTACCCCTCGGGGACTAGCGGGGCCCAGTACTTC. Residues: CASSYPSGTSGAQYF.

There are many counts of this clonotype. The genes are TRBV20-1 and TRBJ2-3, with TRBD2 as a possible D gene (5 bases). CDR1 DFQATT and CDR2 SNEGSKA come from the germline V gene (reference sequence). The CDR3 contains 14 residues. V was clipped by 5 bases and J by 5 bases, with 17 bases between them. CDR3: CSAFPAEGIDTQYF. The CDR3 DNA is TGCAGTGCTTTCCCCGCCGAGGGTATAGATACGCAGTATTTT.

This clonotype was recorded a few times. The chain is built from TRBV7-2 and TRBJ2-7; TRBD2 is a possible D gene (5 bases). Germline V CDR1 and CDR2: SGHTA, FQGNSA. The CDR3 is made up of 15 amino acids. With 3 bases removed from V and 1 base from J, the gap between germline ends came to 13 bases. The CDR3 region is CASSFDGRGSYEQYF. The DNA for the CDR3 is TGTGCCAGCAGCTTCGACGGCAGAGGGTCCTACGAGCAGTACTTC.

The chain recombines TRBV7-2 with TRBJ1-2, with D hard to call. Trimming stripped 6 bases from V and 5 bases from J, with 16 bases between. The CDR3 runs 14 residues. CDR1 and CDR2 (germline): SGHTA, FQGNSA. Written as DNA, the CDR3 is TGTGCCAGCAGTTTAAGTGTACAGTTGTATGGCTACACCTTC. This codes for CASSLSVQLYGYTF.

This clonotype was seen only a few times. The chain carries TRBV11-2 and TRBJ2-1; D call uncertain. The CDR3 is made up of 15 amino acids. Germline V lookup: CDR1 SGHAT, CDR2 FQNNGV. V lost 1 base, J lost 4 bases, and 11 bases lay in between. The CDR3 region is CASSLVASQYNEQFF. In DNA form, the CDR3 reads TGTGCCAGCAGCTTAGTTGCTTCGCAGTACAATGAGCAGTTCTTC.

This clonotype has only a few counts. The chain has TRBV7-8 and TRBJ1-1; D call uncertain. Germline CDR1 SGHVS, CDR2 FQNEAQ. Trimming pared 1 base from V and 0 bases from J, leaving 9 bases between. CDR3 size: 15 residues. Written as DNA, the CDR3 is TGTGCCAGCAGCTTAGGCTCCTTCATGAACACTGAAGCTTTCTTT. Translated, it gives CASSLGSFMNTEAFF.

This clonotype was found a few times. J is TRBJ1-2 and V is TRBV25-1; possibly TRBD1 for D (6 bases). V gave up 5 bases and J gave up 4 bases, with 17 bases separating them. The CDR3 totals 15 residues. Per germline, CDR1 MGHDK and CDR2 SYGVNS. The CDR3 reads CASSWGTGLRYGYTF. Written as DNA, the CDR3 is TGTGCCAGCAGTTGGGGCACAGGGCTTCGCTATGGCTACACCTTC.

The chain carries TRBV5-1 and TRBJ2-5; D not certain. Looked up from germline, CDR1 is SGHRS and CDR2 is YFSETQ. Between the trimmed V and J ends, which lost 0 bases and 1 base, there was a span of 7 bases. The CDR3 totals 14 residues. The CDR3, as DNA: TGCGCCAGCAGCTTGGGGGCGCGCCAAGAGACCCAGTACTTC. Its translation: CASSLGARQETQYF. Combining the CDR3 with reference TRBV5-1 and TRBJ2-5 gives the whole variable domain KAGVTQTPRYLIKTRGQQVTLSCSPISGHRSVSWYQQTPGQGLQFLFEYFSETQRNKGNFPGRFSGRQFSNSRSEMNVSTLELGDSALYLCASSLGARQETQYFGPGTRLLVL.

The chain employs TRBV4-3 and TRBJ1-6; D is unclear. This CDR3 spans 16 amino acids. Germline values: CDR1 LGHNA, CDR2 YSLEER. Trimming left V 0 bases short and J 9 bases short, with 15 bases between. The CDR3 DNA sequence: TGCGCCAGCAGCCAAGAGCTTGGTCAAACGGGTTCACCCCTCCACTTT. Translated: CASSQELGQTGSPLHF.

V and J are TRBV7-9 and TRBJ1-4; D is possibly TRBD1 (6 bases). Germline V CDR1 and CDR2: SEHNR, FQNEAQ (reference sequence). The V end lost 5 bases, the J end lost 8 bases, and 21 bases lay between the germline ends. This CDR3 is 16 amino acids long. CDR3 amino acids: CASSPVGGGGSEKLFF. The CDR3 bases are TGTGCCAGCAGCCCCGTCGGGGGCGGCGGAAGCGAAAAACTGTTTTTT.